One and the same sample provided the 32 T cell receptor beta chains below, sequenced in a study of long-term antiretroviral therapy in people with HIV. Runs used v3.0 of the immunoSEQ assay and were done at survey level. The protocol was immunoSEQ multiplex PCR, while the TCRdb copy is restricted to in-frame clones and leaves out a portion. The data show about 20,000 clones, roughly 84% seen once. The specimen comprised unsorted PBMCs, sampled 1.2 years after starting antiretroviral therapy. These receptors all stem from a woman between 35 and 50 years old with HIV.

The sample holds a few counts of this clone. This chain links TRBV7-9 with TRBJ2-5; 16 bases agree with TRBD2. The CDR3 has 17 residues. The germline CDR1 and CDR2 sequences are SEHNR and FQNEAQ (reference sequence). V was clipped by 5 bases and J by 0 bases; unmatched bases: 3. In nucleotides, the CDR3 is TGTGCCAGCAGCCCGGGACTAGCGGGAGGGAACCAAGAGACCCAGTACTTC. Translated, it gives CASSPGLAGGNQETQYF.

The V gene is TRBV7-9, the J gene TRBJ1-2, with D hard to call. The germline V gene encodes CDR1 SEHNR and CDR2 FQNEAQ (reference sequence). The CDR3 spans 12 residues. The V gene lost 1 base and the J gene lost 6 bases, with 6 bases spanning the gap. The DNA for the CDR3 is TGTGCCAGCAGCTTAGAGGGTCATGGCTACACCTTC. Translating it yields CASSLEGHGYTF.

The chain employs TRBV29-1 and TRBJ2-3; 8 bases map to TRBD2. CDR3 length: 14 amino acids. The germline V gene has CDR1 SQVTM and CDR2 ANQGSEA. V dropped 4 bases and J dropped 5; count of bases not matched to a gene: 8. The CDR3 here is CSVAPAGVVDTQYF. The CDR3 DNA reads as TGCAGCGTTGCCCCAGCGGGAGTGGTAGATACGCAGTATTTT.

The V call is TRBV10-3, the J call TRBJ2-7; D call uncertain. The CDR3 loop spans 15 amino acids. Germline CDR1 reads ENHRY; CDR2 reads SYGVKD. Trimming took off 6 bases at V and 0 bases at J, with 15 bases between the two ends. The CDR3 bases are TGTGCCATCAGCTCCGGACCGCAAAGCTCCTACGAGCAGTACTTC. Protein: CAISSGPQSSYEQYF.

The chain recombines TRBV2 with TRBJ2-2; D is unresolved. With 2 bases removed from V and 6 bases from J, the gap between germline ends came to 13 bases. CDR1 is SNHLY and CDR2 is FYNNEI in the germline V gene. The CDR3 runs to 15 residues. The CDR3 is CASSEQVIFAGELFF. CDR3 coding DNA: TGTGCCAGCAGTGAACAGGTTATCTTCGCCGGGGAGCTGTTTTTT.

The chain has TRBV27 and TRBJ2-1; D gene unclear. Looked up from germline, CDR1 is MNHEY and CDR2 is SMNVEV (reference sequence). With 2 bases removed from V and 0 bases from J, the gap between germline ends came to 8 bases. The CDR3 has 15 amino acids. The CDR3 here is CASSLHLSSYNEQFF. The DNA for the CDR3 is TGTGCCAGCAGTTTACACCTGAGCTCCTACAATGAGCAGTTCTTC.

The CDR3 DNA reads TGCGCCAGCAGCAAGGACAGGGGGCTGAACACTGAAGCTTTCTTT. The encoded protein is CASSKDRGLNTEAFF. The chain uses TRBV5-1 and TRBJ1-1; 11 nucleotides align to TRBD1. The germline gives CDR1 SGHRS, CDR2 YFSETQ. CDR3 size: 15 residues. V gave up 4 bases and J gave up 0 bases; unmatched junction bases: 2.

The rearrangement uses TRBV4-3 and TRBJ1-2; 9 positions match TRBD1. There are 15 residues in the CDR3. V gave up 4 bases and J gave up 4 bases; unmatched junction bases: 7. Germline CDR1 and CDR2: LGHNA and YSLEER. This CDR3 is CASSPTGGSPYGYTF. For the CDR3, the DNA is TGCGCCAGCAGCCCGACAGGGGGTTCCCCCTATGGCTACACCTTC.

The chain joins TRBV28 to TRBJ2-1; 7 bases agree with TRBD1. Germline CDR1 is MDHEN and CDR2 is SYDVKM. V was clipped by 2 bases and J by 7 bases; unmatched bases: 8. The CDR3 runs to 15 residues. The CDR3 sequence is CASSLTGAMKNEQFF. CDR3 nucleotides: TGTGCCAGCAGTTTAACAGGGGCCATGAAAAATGAGCAGTTCTTC.

This chain joins TRBV7-3 and TRBJ2-7; 8 bases line up with TRBD2. Trimming removed 3 bases from V and 2 bases from J; junction bases left unmatched: 0. From germline, CDR1 is SGHTA and CDR2 FQGTGA. The CDR3 contains 13 residues. In DNA, the CDR3 is TGTGCCAGCAGCTTCGGGGGGGCCTACGAGCAGTACTTC. Its protein is CASSFGGAYEQYF.

The chain is built from TRBV6-6 and TRBJ2-3; the D gene is possibly TRBD2 (5 bases). The germline V gene has CDR1 MNHNY and CDR2 SVGAGI (reference sequence). The V end lost 6 bases, the J end lost 5 bases, and 18 bases lay between the germline ends. CDR3 size: 15 residues. The CDR3 spells CASSSLGLSGDTQYF. The CDR3, as DNA: TGTGCCAGCAGCTCCTTAGGACTTTCGGGAGATACGCAGTATTTT.

The V and J genes are TRBV11-3 and TRBJ2-7, with TRBD1 as a possible D gene (6 bases). The CDR3 is 12 amino acids. Trimming cost V 3 bases and J 7 bases, with 10 bases left between them. The V gene's germline CDR1 is SGHNT and CDR2 YENEEA. CDR3 in DNA: TGTGCCAGCAGCTTTACAGGGAATGAGCAGTACTTC. As protein: CASSFTGNEQYF. Variable domain in full (rest from reference TRBV11-3 and TRBJ2-7): EAGVVQSPRYKIIEKKQPVAFWCNPISGHNTLYWYLQNLGQGPELLIRYENEEAVDDSQLPKDRFSAERLKGVDSTLKIQPAELGDSAVYLCASSFTGNEQYFGPGTRLTVT.

This clone was detected once. The J gene is TRBJ2-1, the V gene TRBV19; either TRBD1 or TRBD2 may supply D (5 bases each). The length of the CDR3 is 15 residues. In germline, CDR1 is LNHDA, CDR2 SQIVND (reference sequence). Trimming left V 6 bases short and J 0 bases short, with 12 bases between. The CDR3 DNA follows: TGTGCCAGTAGGAGGGACCAGAGCTCCTACAATGAGCAGTTCTTC. Protein product: CASRRDQSSYNEQFF.

The chain employs TRBV5-8 and TRBJ2-3; 9 bases are shared with TRBD2. Germline V gives CDR1 SGHTS, CDR2 YDEGEE. The V segment lost 0 bases and the J segment 6 bases; nucleotides outside the gene matches: 5. CDR3 size: 15 residues. The CDR3 loop is CASSLGVAGVDTQYF. DNA for the CDR3: TGTGCCAGCAGCTTGGGGGTAGCGGGAGTGGATACGCAGTATTTT.

This clone was detected once. The J gene is TRBJ1-1, the V gene TRBV30; D uncertain. Germline V gene data show CDR1 as GTSNPN and CDR2 as SVGIG (reference sequence). V gave up 3 bases and J gave up 0 bases, with 8 bases separating them. CDR3 length: 13 amino acids. In DNA form, the CDR3 reads TGTGCCTGGAGGGACGGGGTGAACACTGAAGCTTTCTTT. Protein product: CAWRDGVNTEAFF.

This clone is classed as medium-sized (0.01 to 0.1%). The junction departs from germline at one end; a sequencing error may be responsible. This chain connects TRBV28 to TRBJ2-7, with D hard to call. CDR1 is MDHEN, CDR2 SYDVKM, per germline. This CDR3 comprises 12 residues. CDR3 sequence reads: CASSLWSSEQYF. In nucleotides, the CDR3 is TGTGCCAGCAGTTTATGGTCCTCCGAGCAGTACTTC.

J is TRBJ2-7 and V is TRBV9, with TRBD2 identical over 10 bases. The length of the CDR3 is 15 residues. The germline V gene has CDR1 SGDLS and CDR2 YYNGEE. V lost 4 bases to trimming and J lost 5 bases; unmatched junction nucleotides: 9. The CDR3 protein is CASSPSGLADNEQYF. Written as DNA, the CDR3 is TGTGCCAGCAGCCCCTCAGGACTAGCGGACAACGAGCAGTACTTC.

The sample holds a few counts of this clone. The V and J genes are TRBV15 and TRBJ2-7; 9 bases line up with TRBD1. The CDR3 has 16 amino acids. The junction had 6 bases not matched to a gene; V was cut back by 2 bases and J by 1 base. The germline V gene has CDR1 LNHNV and CDR2 YYDKDF (reference sequence). In DNA form, the CDR3 reads TGTGCCACCAGCAGATTGGGACAGGGCCCTTCCTACGAGCAGTACTTC. Amino acids: CATSRLGQGPSYEQYF.

The chain uses TRBV15 and TRBJ2-3; 11 bases match TRBD2. The CDR3 has 18 amino acids. Germline V gene data show CDR1 as LNHNV and CDR2 as YYDKDF (reference sequence). The V and J ends lost 4 bases and 0 bases, in that order; junction bases with no gene match: 9. The CDR3 protein is CATSTPLAGVLSTDTQYF. Here the CDR3 DNA reads TGTGCCACCAGCACTCCACTAGCGGGAGTTCTGAGCACAGATACGCAGTATTTT.

The V gene is TRBV19, the J gene TRBJ2-1; no definite D call. This CDR3 is built from 14 residues. Trimming cost V 5 bases and J 0 bases, with 8 bases left between them. Germline CDR1 reads LNHDA; CDR2 reads SQIVND (reference sequence). The CDR3 loop is CASSALSSYNEQFF. Here the CDR3 DNA reads TGTGCCAGTAGTGCTCTGAGCTCCTACAATGAGCAGTTCTTC.

The chain has TRBV7-6 and TRBJ2-1; D is undetermined. CDR3 size: 13 residues. Deletions cut 1 base from V and 6 bases from J, with 7 bases between. Germline assignment: CDR1 SGHVS and CDR2 FNYEAQ. CDR3 DNA: TGTGCCAGCAGCTTAGGGCCTATCAATGAGCAGTTCTTC. Translation: CASSLGPINEQFF.

V gene TRBV7-9 combines with J gene TRBJ1-3; TRBD1 is a possible D gene (6 bases). CDR3 length: 13 amino acids. Trimming cost V 3 bases and J 4 bases, with 7 bases left between them. Germline values: CDR1 SEHNR, CDR2 FQNEAQ (reference sequence). The CDR3 loop is CASSLGTGNTIYF. Written as DNA, the CDR3 is TGTGCCAGCAGCTTGGGGACAGGAAACACCATATATTTT.

The chain links TRBV14 to TRBJ1-1; no clear D gene. This CDR3 has 13 residues. Trimming removed 0 bases at V and 5 bases at J, with 7 bases between. Looked up from germline, CDR1 is SGHDN and CDR2 is FVKESK. CDR3 amino acids: CASSQDSGTEAFF. CDR3 sequence (DNA): TGTGCCAGCAGCCAAGACTCGGGGACTGAAGCTTTCTTT.

This chain links TRBV10-3 with TRBJ2-5; TRBD2 aligns across 8 bases. The germline gives CDR1 ENHRY, CDR2 SYGVKD. J lost 5 bases, V lost 4 bases, and 6 bases had no gene match. The CDR3 covers 14 residues. CDR3 protein: CAISAGGAGETQYF. CDR3 DNA: TGTGCCATCAGTGCCGGGGGGGCCGGGGAGACCCAGTACTTC.

V is TRBV6-1 and J is TRBJ1-1; a possible D gene is TRBD1 (5 bases). Germline loops: CDR1 MNHNS, CDR2 SASEGT. The CDR3 covers 14 residues. The V end lost 3 bases, the J end lost 4 bases, and 12 bases lay between the germline ends. CDR3 sequence (DNA): TGTGCCAGCAGTGAGGGGGTTTGGCCCACTGAAGCTTTCTTT. Translation: CASSEGVWPTEAFF.

The chain uses TRBV10-3 and TRBJ1-4, with TRBD1 identical over 12 bases. From germline, CDR1 is ENHRY and CDR2 SYGVKD. Unmatched junction bases numbered 1, after V lost 0 bases and J lost 2 bases. The CDR3 sequence is 17 residues long. CDR3: CAISESGQGATNEKLFF. CDR3 bases: TGTGCCATCAGTGAGTCGGGACAGGGGGCTACTAATGAAAAACTGTTTTTT.

The chain is built from TRBV19 and TRBJ1-4; D is unclear. Germline V lookup: CDR1 LNHDA, CDR2 SQIVND (reference sequence). CDR3 size: 13 residues. With 4 bases removed from V and 0 bases from J, the gap between germline ends came to 3 bases. This CDR3 reads CASSTATNEKLFF. The DNA of the CDR3 is TGTGCCAGTAGTACCGCAACTAATGAAAAACTGTTTTTT. Filled out from reference TRBV19 and TRBJ1-4, the complete variable domain reads DGGITQSPKYLFRKEGQNVTLSCEQNLNHDAMYWYRQDPGQGLRLIYYSQIVNDFQKGDIAEGYSVSREKKESFPLTVTSAQKNPTAFYLCASSTATNEKLFFGSGTQLSVL.

This clone was counted once. The CDR3 coding sequence is TGCGCCAGCAGCCCAGAAGTGGTAACGAACACTGAAGCTTTCTTT. Its protein is CASSPEVVTNTEAFF. This chain links TRBV5-1 with TRBJ1-1; D gene unclear. Germline V gene lookup returns CDR1 SGHRS and CDR2 YFSETQ. The CDR3 covers 15 residues. V was shortened by 4 bases and J by 1 base, with 14 bases between the two germline ends.

This sequence joins TRBV19 and TRBJ2-1; D unclear. V dropped 9 bases and J dropped 2 bases, with 11 bases sitting between them. The CDR3 sequence is 13 residues long. CDR1 and CDR2 (germline): LNHDA, SQIVND (reference sequence). The CDR3, as DNA: TGTGCCAGCCGACCACCTACCTACAATGAGCAGTTCTTC. This sequence encodes CASRPPTYNEQFF.

The chain combines TRBV14 with TRBJ2-4, with 9 bases aligning to TRBD1. Trimming took 4 bases from V and 6 from J; bases not matched to a gene: 7. Germline values: CDR1 SGHDN, CDR2 FVKESK. This CDR3 has 15 residues. This CDR3 is CASSPTGGGLNIQYF. The CDR3 DNA reads TGTGCCAGCAGCCCAACAGGGGGCGGCCTAAACATTCAGTACTTC.

A few counts support this clone. The gene calls are TRBV7-6 and TRBJ2-1; D might be TRBD2 (6 bases). The CDR3 covers 13 residues. Trimming removed 3 bases from V and 8 bases from J, with 11 bases in between. In germline, CDR1 is SGHVS, CDR2 FNYEAQ. In nucleotides, the CDR3 is TGTGCCAGCAGCTTGACTAGTATCGATGAGCAGTTCTTC. It encodes CASSLTSIDEQFF.

This chain uses TRBV7-9 with TRBJ2-7, with D perhaps matching TRBD1 (5 bases). V lost 8 bases and J lost 3, with 11 bases in between. The CDR3 is 12 amino acids. The germline gives CDR1 SEHNR, CDR2 FQNEAQ (reference sequence). CDR3 amino acids: CASEGVNYEQYF. Here the CDR3 DNA reads TGTGCCAGCGAAGGGGTCAACTACGAGCAGTACTTC. Variable domain in full (rest from reference TRBV7-9 and TRBJ2-7): DTGVSQNPRHKITKRGQNVTFRCDPISEHNRLYWYRQTLGQGPEFLTYFQNEAQLEKSRLLSDRFSAERPKGSFSTLEIQRTEQGDSAMYLCASEGVNYEQYFGPGTRLTVT.